One sample yielded the 25 T cell receptor beta chains listed below, sequenced in a study of blood T cell repertoires in COVID-19. TCRdb's copy holds only in-frame clones and misses some; the assay was immunoSEQ multiplex PCR. This table holds approximately 230,000 clones, roughly 80% found once. Sequences were obtained from peripheral blood. All receptors come from an older man with acute or convalescent COVID-19.

CDR3 coding DNA: TGTGCCAGCAGCAAGGAGGGTCCGCCTAATTCACCCCTCCACTTT. This translates into CASSKEGPPNSPLHF. The chain recombines TRBV27 with TRBJ1-6; D remains unclear. The CDR3 loop spans 15 amino acids. Between the trimmed V and J ends, which lost 6 bases and 6 bases, there was a span of 15 bases. Germline V gives CDR1 MNHEY, CDR2 SMNVEV (reference sequence).

The rearrangement joins TRBV6-6 to TRBJ2-7; weak D call: TRBD2 (7 bases). From germline, CDR1 is MNHNY and CDR2 SVGAGI (reference sequence). Trimming took 8 bases from V and 7 from J, leaving 21 bases between them. The CDR3 is made up of 14 amino acids. The CDR3 loop is CASRRGGRLNEQYF. CDR3 in DNA: TGTGCCAGCCGTAGGGGGGGGCGTTTGAATGAGCAGTACTTC.

This rearrangement joins TRBV21-1 to TRBJ2-1; whether TRBD2, the table's D call, matches the DNA was not checked. TRBV21-1 is a listed pseudogene. The CDR3 length is 16 residues. The CDR3, as DNA: TGTGCCAGCAGCTCCGGGACTAGCGGGCGGTACAATGAGCAGTTCTTC. This encodes CASSSGTSGRYNEQFF.

The gene calls are TRBV12-5 and TRBJ2-1; 9 positions match TRBD2. There are 17 residues in the CDR3. In germline, CDR1 is LGHNT, CDR2 FRNRAP. The trim removed 0 bases at V and 3 bases at J, leaving 6 bases unmatched. CDR3 sequence: CASGLVVAGDHYNEQFF. The CDR3 DNA is TGTGCTAGTGGTTTGGTAGTAGCGGGAGACCACTACAATGAGCAGTTCTTC.

The chain is built from TRBV7-9 and TRBJ1-6; D remains ambiguous. The V and J ends lost 1 base and 6 bases respectively, with 7 bases between them. The CDR3 covers 14 residues. The germline V gene has CDR1 SEHNR and CDR2 FQNEAQ (reference sequence). Written as DNA, the CDR3 is TGTGCCAGCAGCTTAGACGGGTCTAATTCACCCCTCCACTTT. Encoded protein: CASSLDGSNSPLHF.

This chain uses TRBV27 with TRBJ1-4; 12 bases align to TRBD1. This CDR3 spans 19 amino acids. V lost 5 bases, J lost 5 bases, and 15 bases stayed unmatched. Germline CDR1 reads MNHEY; CDR2 reads SMNVEV (reference sequence). The CDR3 sequence: CASSPHAPGQGAKNEKLFF. In DNA, the CDR3 is TGTGCCAGCAGTCCCCACGCCCCGGGACAGGGGGCTAAGAATGAAAAACTGTTTTTT.

The rearrangement joins TRBV11-2 to TRBJ2-7; D gene unclear. The CDR3 has 13 residues. Looked up from germline, CDR1 is SGHAT and CDR2 is FQNNGV. With 2 bases removed from V and 2 bases from J, the gap between germline ends came to 7 bases. The CDR3 region has the DNA TGTGCCAGCAGCTTATACCGAGCCTACGAGCAGTACTTC. As protein: CASSLYRAYEQYF. Drawing the rest from reference TRBV11-2 and TRBJ2-7, the complete variable domain is EAGVAQSPRYKIIEKRQSVAFWCNPISGHATLYWYQQILGQGPKLLIQFQNNGVVDDSQLPKDRFSAERLKGVDSTLKIQPAKLEDSAVYLCASSLYRAYEQYFGPGTRLTVT.

The rearrangement links TRBV19 to TRBJ1-1; no clear D. Germline V lookup: CDR1 LNHDA, CDR2 SQIVND (reference sequence). The CDR3 totals 15 residues. V gave up 5 bases and J gave up 0 bases, with 13 bases separating them. Here the CDR3 reads CASSPTRRLNTEAFF. The DNA for the CDR3 is TGTGCCAGTAGTCCTACGCGGAGACTGAACACTGAAGCTTTCTTT.

The chain links TRBV11-2 to TRBJ1-6, with TRBD1 matching over 8 bases. V was clipped by 2 bases and J by 6 bases; unmatched bases: 12. The CDR3 has 18 amino acids. Germline assignment: CDR1 SGHAT and CDR2 FQNNGV. CDR3 amino acids: CASSLYRGGDRLNSPLHF. CDR3 nucleotides: TGTGCCAGCAGCTTATACAGGGGGGGGGACAGGCTTAATTCACCCCTCCACTTT. The complete variable domain, with remaining parts taken from reference TRBV11-2 and TRBJ1-6, reads EAGVAQSPRYKIIEKRQSVAFWCNPISGHATLYWYQQILGQGPKLLIQFQNNGVVDDSQLPKDRFSAERLKGVDSTLKIQPAKLEDSAVYLCASSLYRGGDRLNSPLHFGNGTRLTVT.

This clone appeared once. This chain connects TRBV3-1 (or the pseudogene TRBV3-2) to TRBJ1-2; D possibly corresponds to TRBD1 (5 bases). Germline V CDR1 and CDR2: LGHDT, YNNKEL (reference sequence). V dropped 3 bases and J dropped 7 bases, with 12 bases sitting between them. This CDR3 spans 13 amino acids. Here the CDR3 reads CASSQLTESGYTF. The CDR3 DNA is TGTGCCAGCAGCCAGTTGACAGAAAGTGGCTACACCTTC.

The V and J genes are TRBV10-3 and TRBJ2-1, with a tentative D call TRBD1 (6 bases). The germline V gene encodes CDR1 ENHRY and CDR2 SYGVKD. The CDR3 length is 14 residues. Trimming took off 4 bases at V and 7 bases at J, with 14 bases between the two ends. DNA for the CDR3: TGTGCCATCAGTGCGAGGGGGTCTGAGAATGAGCAGTTCTTC. Protein: CAISARGSENEQFF.

The chain combines TRBV13 with TRBJ1-6, with TRBD1 matching 9 bases. Germline V gives CDR1 PRHDT, CDR2 FYEKMQ (reference sequence). This CDR3 has 19 amino acids. The ends lost 0 bases at V and 7 bases at J; junction bases unmatched: 13. CDR3 nucleotides: TGTGCCAGCAGCTTAGGGGAGACCGGGACAGGGCGTAGGAATTCACCCCTCCACTTT. Protein product: CASSLGETGTGRRNSPLHF.

The table lists this clone with a few counts. The rearrangement links TRBV10-3 to TRBJ1-2; 9 bases fit TRBD1. CDR1 and CDR2 (germline): ENHRY, SYGVKD. The trim removed 6 bases at V and 6 bases at J, leaving 5 bases unmatched. This CDR3 is 13 amino acids long. CDR3 sequence: CAIRAQGAHGYTF. The CDR3 nucleotides read TGTGCCATCAGAGCACAGGGGGCCCATGGCTACACCTTC.

This clone was counted a single time. The V and J genes are TRBV18 and TRBJ2-3; the D gene is possibly TRBD2 (6 bases). V dropped 1 base and J dropped 2 bases, with 13 bases sitting between them. The CDR3 totals 16 residues. CDR1 is KGHSH and CDR2 is LQKENI in the germline V gene. CDR3 DNA sequence: TGTGCCAGCTCACCACTGGGCCGGGGGTCCACAGATACGCAGTATTTT. Protein: CASSPLGRGSTDTQYF.

The chain employs TRBV5-1 and TRBJ2-7, with a possible D match to TRBD2 (5 bases). This CDR3 is 17 amino acids long. V lost 0 bases, J lost 0 bases, and 16 bases lay in between. CDR1 and CDR2 from the germline V gene are SGHRS and YFSETQ. The DNA of the CDR3 is TGCGCCAGCAGCTTGGTGGGGTCCGGAGGTAGCTCCTACGAGCAGTACTTC. This encodes CASSLVGSGGSSYEQYF.

The chain links TRBV12-5 to TRBJ1-1; D remains unclear. The V and J ends lost 0 bases and 0 bases respectively, with 11 bases between them. This CDR3 comprises 16 residues. CDR1 and CDR2 from the germline V gene are LGHNT and FRNRAP. The CDR3 DNA reads as TGTGCTAGTGGTTTGGTAGATGGGCGGGTGAACACTGAAGCTTTCTTT. Its translation is CASGLVDGRVNTEAFF.

This clone has just one count. The rearrangement uses TRBV3-1 (or the pseudogene TRBV3-2) and TRBJ2-5; D perhaps matches TRBD1 (6 bases). Germline CDR1 LGHDT, CDR2 YNNKEL (reference sequence). The CDR3 length is 17 residues. V lost 0 bases and J lost 2, with 16 bases in between. The CDR3 here is CASSQETPGHFQETQYF. In nucleotides, the CDR3 is TGTGCCAGCAGCCAAGAGACCCCGGGACACTTTCAAGAGACCCAGTACTTC.

The V call is TRBV6-5, the J call TRBJ1-3; D is uncertain. The CDR3 consists of 15 residues. The V end was cut by 2 bases, the J end by 0 bases, with 8 bases between. CDR1 and CDR2 (germline): MNHEY, SVGAGI. CDR3 sequence reads: CASSYSITSGNTIYF. The DNA of the CDR3 is TGTGCCAGCAGTTACAGCATTACCTCTGGAAACACCATATATTTT.

This chain joins TRBV10-3 and TRBJ1-1, with D hard to call. CDR1 and CDR2 from the germline V gene are ENHRY and SYGVKD. The CDR3 has 14 amino acids. V was cut by 3 bases and J by 4 bases, with 12 bases left in between. The DNA of the CDR3 is TGTGCCATCAGTGAAGCTGGGCGGGGCACTGAAGCTTTCTTT. Its protein is CAISEAGRGTEAFF.

The V gene is TRBV18, the J gene TRBJ2-7, with D possibly being TRBD2 (7 bases). From germline, CDR1 is KGHSH and CDR2 LQKENI. The ends were cut back, 3 bases at V and 0 bases at J, with 12 bases in the middle. The CDR3 runs 15 residues. This CDR3 is CASSPREGGSYEQYF. DNA of the CDR3: TGTGCCAGCTCACCTAGGGAGGGGGGCTCCTACGAGCAGTACTTC.

The chain combines TRBV7-8 with TRBJ2-3, with D possibly matching TRBD1 (6 bases). The CDR3 spans 15 residues. Germline assignment: CDR1 SGHVS and CDR2 FQNEAQ. V dropped 5 bases and J dropped 7 bases, with 19 bases sitting between them. The CDR3 coding sequence is TGTGCCAGCAGCCCCCGGACAGAAAAGGGGTATACGCAGTATTTT. Translation: CASSPRTEKGYTQYF.

The J gene is TRBJ1-5, the V gene TRBV12-5, with 10 bases aligning to TRBD1. The length of the CDR3 is 16 residues. Germline CDR1 reads LGHNT; CDR2 reads FRNRAP. The V and J ends lost 0 bases and 4 bases, in that order; junction bases with no gene match: 3. The CDR3 DNA reads TGTGCTAGTGGTTTGGTACTGGGACAGGGGAATCAGCCCCAGCATTTT. It translates to CASGLVLGQGNQPQHF.

This clone was seen just once. The gene calls are TRBV11-2 and TRBJ2-1; TRBD2 matches at 8 bases. Germline CDR1 SGHAT, CDR2 FQNNGV. Trimming at V came to 4 bases and at J to 3 bases, leaving 5 bases not matched to a gene. The CDR3 spans 15 residues. DNA for the CDR3: TGTGCCAGCAGCTCCCGGACTAGCCTCTACAATGAGCAGTTCTTC. This encodes CASSSRTSLYNEQFF.

The chain employs TRBV5-1 and TRBJ1-6; D may be TRBD1 (5 bases). CDR3 length: 14 amino acids. The V end lost 4 bases, the J end lost 6 bases, and 11 bases lay between the germline ends. Germline V lookup: CDR1 SGHRS, CDR2 YFSETQ. CDR3 DNA: TGCGCCAGCAGCCCGCGCGGGACTAATTCACCCCTCCACTTT. This gives the protein CASSPRGTNSPLHF.

The V gene is TRBV5-1, the J gene TRBJ2-3; perhaps TRBD2 as D (5 bases). This CDR3 region has 14 residues. The ends were cut back, 6 bases at V and 1 base at J, with 12 bases in the middle. The germline gives CDR1 SGHRS, CDR2 YFSETQ. The CDR3 sequence is CASTEGTGTDTQYF. CDR3 bases: TGCGCCAGCACTGAGGGCACCGGCACAGATACGCAGTATTTT.